This T cell receptor beta chain was recovered during a study of control samples from healthy donors and cancer patients. Measured with immunoSEQ multiplex PCR; TCRdb has only the in-frame clones, and not every one. The sample contains around 96,000 clones, over 85% of which appear only once. The ends lost 5 bases at V and 4 bases at J; junction bases unmatched: 6. Germline CDR1 and CDR2: MNHEY and SVGEGT. The CDR3 sequence is 15 residues long. V usage is TRBV6-2 or TRBV6-3 and J usage is TRBJ2-1; 9 positions agree with TRBD2. What was sequenced was blood. The TCR originated in a young man in good health. The CDR3 loop reads CASSRLAELYNEQFF. The CDR3 coding sequence is TGTGCCAGCAGTAGACTAGCGGAGCTTTACAATGAGCAGTTCTTC.